This TCR beta chain was sequenced during a study of cytomegalovirus exposure and HLA in healthy donors. Study summary: Tens of millions of unique TCRs, all from HLA-typed donors, were included in an early release of the data.

Primers for the PCR totalled 60 Vbeta and 13 Jbeta. Measured with immunoSEQ multiplex PCR; TCRdb has only the in-frame clones, and not every one. Among about 130,000 clones listed, approximately 80% were seen once. V was cut by 10 bases and J by 3 bases, with 15 bases left in between. The germline V gene encodes CDR1 ENHRY and CDR2 SYGVKD. The CDR3 loop spans 13 amino acids. The rearrangement joins TRBV10-3 to TRBJ1-1; D is possibly TRBD1 (5 bases). The specimen was PBMCs. This sequence originates from a girl aged 2 to 9 in good health and CMV-seronegative. The CDR3 spells CASSREGYTEAFF. The CDR3 nucleotides are TGTGCCAGTTCGAGGGAGGGGTACACTGAAGCTTTCTTT.